The clone carrying this T cell receptor beta chain was detected many times. Germline V gene data show CDR1 as DFQATT and CDR2 as SNEGSKA (reference sequence). Trimming pared 3 bases from V and 6 bases from J, leaving 12 bases between. The CDR3 consists of 13 residues. This entry comes from a study of T cells in Graves' hyperthyroidism and ophthalmopathy. RNA transcripts yielded amplified TCR beta CDR3 regions. Primed by the HTBI set, a first-round RT-PCR was run on the TCR CDR3. TCRdb reanalysed the multiplex PCR reads using MiXCR and keeps one entry per CDR3 protein. The repertoire holds roughly 650,000 distinct CDR3 sequences, with roughly a sixth as singletons. A Clinical Activity Score of at least 3, a NOSPECS grade of at least 4 and a duration under 3 months were recorded in the ophthalmopathy patients. Not enrolled were patients with uncontrolled infection, other autoimmune disease, pregnancy or lactation.

Input material: blood. The sequence came from a woman aged 40 to 55 with Graves' ophthalmopathy. V is TRBV20-1 and J is TRBJ1-5; the D gene is possibly TRBD1 (5 bases). CDR3 in amino acids: CSARGTHSQPQHF. In DNA form, the CDR3 reads TGCAGTGCTAGGGGGACCCACAGTCAGCCCCAGCATTTT.